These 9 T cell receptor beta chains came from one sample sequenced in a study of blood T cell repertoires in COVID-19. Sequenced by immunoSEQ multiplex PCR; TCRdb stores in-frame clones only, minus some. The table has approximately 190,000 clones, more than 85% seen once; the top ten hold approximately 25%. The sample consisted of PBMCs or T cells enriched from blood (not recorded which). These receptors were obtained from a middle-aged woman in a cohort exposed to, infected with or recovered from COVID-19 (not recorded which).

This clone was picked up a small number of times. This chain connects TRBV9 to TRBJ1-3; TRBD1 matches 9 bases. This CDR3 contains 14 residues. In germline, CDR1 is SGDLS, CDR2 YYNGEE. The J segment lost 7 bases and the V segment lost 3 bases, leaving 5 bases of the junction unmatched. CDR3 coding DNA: TGTGCCAGCAGCGAGGACAGGGGTAGTAACACCATATATTTT. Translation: CASSEDRGSNTIYF.

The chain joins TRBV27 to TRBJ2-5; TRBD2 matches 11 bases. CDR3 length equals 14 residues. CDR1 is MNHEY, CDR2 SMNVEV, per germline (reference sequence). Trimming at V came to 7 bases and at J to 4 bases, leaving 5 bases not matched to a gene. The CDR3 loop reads CASMTSGAAETQYF. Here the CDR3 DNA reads TGTGCCAGCATGACTAGCGGGGCAGCAGAGACCCAGTACTTC.

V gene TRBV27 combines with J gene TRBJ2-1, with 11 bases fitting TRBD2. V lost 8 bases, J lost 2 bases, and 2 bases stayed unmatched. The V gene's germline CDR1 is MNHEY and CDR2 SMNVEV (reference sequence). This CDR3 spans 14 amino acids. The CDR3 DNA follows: TGTGCCAGCCGTAGCGGGGGGGCCTACAATGAGCAGTTCTTC. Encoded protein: CASRSGGAYNEQFF.

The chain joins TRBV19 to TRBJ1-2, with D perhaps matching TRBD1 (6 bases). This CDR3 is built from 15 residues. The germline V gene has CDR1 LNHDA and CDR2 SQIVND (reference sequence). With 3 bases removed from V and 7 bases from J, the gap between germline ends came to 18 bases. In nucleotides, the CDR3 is TGTGCCAGTAGTATGCAGGGGAGGGGAGTTGGTGGCTACACCTTC. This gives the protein CASSMQGRGVGGYTF.

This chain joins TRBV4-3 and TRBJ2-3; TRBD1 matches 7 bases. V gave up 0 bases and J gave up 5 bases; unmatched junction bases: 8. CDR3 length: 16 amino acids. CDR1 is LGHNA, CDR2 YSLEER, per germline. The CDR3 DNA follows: TGCGCCAGCAGCCAAGATGTCCCGAACAGGGGAGATACGCAGTATTTT. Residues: CASSQDVPNRGDTQYF.

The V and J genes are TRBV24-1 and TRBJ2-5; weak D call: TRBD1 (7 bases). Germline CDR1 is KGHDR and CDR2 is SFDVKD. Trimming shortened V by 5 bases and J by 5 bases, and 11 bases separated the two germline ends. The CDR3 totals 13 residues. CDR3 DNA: TGTGCCACCAGTGCACAGGGGAGGGAGACCCAGTACTTC. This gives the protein CATSAQGRETQYF.

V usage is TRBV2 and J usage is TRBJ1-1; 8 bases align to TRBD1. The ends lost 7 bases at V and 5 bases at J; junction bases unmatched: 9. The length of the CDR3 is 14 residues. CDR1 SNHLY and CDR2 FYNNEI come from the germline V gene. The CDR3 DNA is TGTGCCAGCATCTTGACAGGGGCGGGGACTGAAGCTTTCTTT. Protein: CASILTGAGTEAFF. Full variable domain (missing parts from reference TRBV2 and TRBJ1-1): EPEVTQTPSHQVTQMGQEVILRCVPISNHLYFYWYRQILGQKVEFLVSFYNNEISEKSEIFDDQFSVERPDGSNFTLKIRSTKLEDSAMYFCASILTGAGTEAFFGQGTRLTVV.

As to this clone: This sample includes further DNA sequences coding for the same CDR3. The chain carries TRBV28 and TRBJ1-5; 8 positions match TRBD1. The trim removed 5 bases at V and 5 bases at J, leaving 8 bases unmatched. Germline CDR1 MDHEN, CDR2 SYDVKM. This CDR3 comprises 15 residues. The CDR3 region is CASSLPTGEDQPQHF. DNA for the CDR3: TGTGCCAGCAGTCTCCCGACAGGGGAGGATCAGCCCCAGCATTTT.

CDR3 DNA sequence: TGTGCCAGCAGGGGCCTAATGGGCCGAAGTGAAAAACTGTTTTTT. Its translation: CASRGLMGRSEKLFF. This chain joins TRBV6-5 and TRBJ1-4; D is uncertain. V lost 6 bases and J lost 7, with 18 bases in between. CDR1 MNHEY and CDR2 SVGAGI come from the germline V gene. The CDR3 extends over 15 amino acids.